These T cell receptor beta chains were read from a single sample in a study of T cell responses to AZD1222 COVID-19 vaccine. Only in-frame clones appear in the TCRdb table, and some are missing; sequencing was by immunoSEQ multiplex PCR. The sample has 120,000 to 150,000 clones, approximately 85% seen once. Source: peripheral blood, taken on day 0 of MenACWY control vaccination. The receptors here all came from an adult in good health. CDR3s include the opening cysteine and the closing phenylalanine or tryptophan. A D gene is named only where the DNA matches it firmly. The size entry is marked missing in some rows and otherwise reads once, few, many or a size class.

DNA: TGCAGCGCGACCGGGACGGGCACTGAAGCTTTCTTT
CDR3: CSATGTGTEAFF
size: -
V: TRBV29-1
J: TRBJ1-1
length: 12
D: -

DNA: TGTGCCAGCAGTCTTTCTAGCGGGGGGCTCCAAGAGACCCAGTACTTC
CDR3: CASSLSSGGLQETQYF
size: -
V: TRBV28
J: TRBJ2-5
length: 16
D: TRBD2

DNA: TGCGCCAGCAGCATGGGACCCTCGAACACCGGGGAGCTGTTTTTT
CDR3: CASSMGPSNTGELFF
size: -
V: TRBV5-1
J: TRBJ2-2
length: 15
D: -

DNA: TGTGCCAGCAGCTTAATGGGGGCGGACGGGGAGCTGTTTTTT
CDR3: CASSLMGADGELFF
size: -
V: TRBV7-3
J: TRBJ2-2
length: 14
D: -

DNA: TGTGCCAGTAGTCGGGCGTATTCCTTAGCCCCTGAAAAACTGTTTTTT
CDR3: CASSRAYSLAPEKLFF
size: -
V: TRBV19
J: TRBJ1-4
length: 16
D: -

DNA: TGTGCCAGCAGCCAAGATTTAGGACAGGGTCAGATGGGCCAGTACTTC
CDR3: CASSQDLGQGQMGQYF
size: -
V: TRBV3-1/TRBV3-2
J: TRBJ2-5
length: 16
D: TRBD1

DNA: TGCGCCAGCAGCACCGGACAGGGAAAAGTGAACACTGAAGCTTTCTTT
CDR3: CASSTGQGKVNTEAFF
size: -
V: TRBV5-1
J: TRBJ1-1
length: 16
D: TRBD1

DNA: TGTGCCAGCAGCGATAGGGTAGGGGACACTGAAGCTTTCTTT
CDR3: CASSDRVGDTEAFF
size: few
V: TRBV2
J: TRBJ1-1
length: 14
D: -

DNA: TGTGCCAGCAGTGACTCGACCGGGGAGCTGTTTTTT
CDR3: CASSDSTGELFF
size: -
V: TRBV6-4
J: TRBJ2-2
length: 12
D: -

DNA: TGTGCCAGCAGTTTTCTGACAGGTATGAACACTGAAGCTTTCTTT
CDR3: CASSFLTGMNTEAFF
size: -
V: TRBV27
J: TRBJ1-1
length: 15
D: -

DNA: TGTGCCAGCAGTTTATACAGGGCGTTGGGCTACACCTTC
CDR3: CASSLYRALGYTF
size: -
V: TRBV12-3/TRBV12-4
J: TRBJ1-2
length: 13
D: -

DNA: TGTGCCAGCAGCTTAGCGGGCAACTATGGCTACACCTTC
CDR3: CASSLAGNYGYTF
size: -
V: TRBV7-8
J: TRBJ1-2
length: 13
D: -

DNA: TGTGCCAGCAGTGAAGCCTTGGGACAGGATGGAAACACCATATATTTT
CDR3: CASSEALGQDGNTIYF
size: few
V: TRBV2
J: TRBJ1-3
length: 16
D: TRBD1

DNA: TGTGCCTGCGACAGGTATTCTGCAACTAATGAAAAACTGTTTTTT
CDR3: CACDRYSATNEKLFF
size: few
V: TRBV30
J: TRBJ1-4
length: 15
D: -

DNA: TGTGCCAGCAGTGAGACAGGGGGCAGTGGGGAGCTGTTTTTT
CDR3: CASSETGGSGELFF
size: -
V: TRBV6-4
J: TRBJ2-2
length: 14
D: TRBD1

DNA: TGTGCCAGCATTATACTTGGCGAGCCCCAGCATTTT
CDR3: CASIILGEPQHF
size: -
V: TRBV6-5
J: TRBJ1-5
length: 12
D: -

DNA: TGTGCCTACGGGCAGGCATCTTCTGGAAACACCATATATTTT
CDR3: CAYGQASSGNTIYF
size: once
V: TRBV5-4
J: TRBJ1-3
length: 14
D: -

DNA: TGTGCCAGCAGTGAAGACAGGGTTACGCAGTATTTT
CDR3: CASSEDRVTQYF
size: -
V: TRBV2
J: TRBJ2-3
length: 12
D: -

DNA: TGTGCCAGCAGCTCATACGGGGGGGCCGATGAGCAGTTCTTC
CDR3: CASSSYGGADEQFF
size: -
V: TRBV7-3
J: TRBJ2-1
length: 14
D: TRBD2

DNA: TGCGCCAGCAGCTTCTCCGGGACAGGGGTAGAGACCCAGTACTTC
CDR3: CASSFSGTGVETQYF
size: -
V: TRBV5-1
J: TRBJ2-5
length: 15
D: TRBD1

DNA: TGTGCCAGCAGCCAAGATATGGTAGCGGGGGACCAAGAGACCCAGTACTTC
CDR3: CASSQDMVAGDQETQYF
size: few
V: TRBV3-1/TRBV3-2
J: TRBJ2-5
length: 17
D: TRBD2

DNA: TGTGCCAGCAGCTTAAGGGCAGGGGGGGACGAGCAGTACTTC
CDR3: CASSLRAGGDEQYF
size: -
V: TRBV7-8
J: TRBJ2-7
length: 14
D: -

DNA: TGTGCCAGCAGCGGCCGGGACAGGGGAAGTCAGCCCCAGCATTTT
CDR3: CASSGRDRGSQPQHF
size: once
V: TRBV21-1
J: TRBJ1-5
length: 15
D: -

DNA: TGTGCCAGCAGTTCGACGGGGAACACTGAAGCTTTCTTT
CDR3: CASSSTGNTEAFF
size: -
V: TRBV2
J: TRBJ1-1
length: 13
D: -

DNA: TGTGCCAGCAGCTTAAGGTCGACAGGTGGGACAGGGGGCTACACCTTC
CDR3: CASSLRSTGGTGGYTF
size: -
V: TRBV11-2
J: TRBJ1-2
length: 16
D: TRBD1

DNA: TGTGCCAGCAGCCTGGGACAGGCGCCTAAAGCTTTCTTT
CDR3: CASSLGQAPKAFF
size: -
V: TRBV28
J: TRBJ1-1
length: 13
D: TRBD1

DNA: TGTGCCAGCATGCAAGAGGTCGGCTACACCTTC
CDR3: CASMQEVGYTF
size: few
V: TRBV2
J: TRBJ1-2
length: 11
D: -

DNA: TGTGCCAGCAGCTGGGGACAGGAGGGAAACACCATATATTTT
CDR3: CASSWGQEGNTIYF
size: -
V: TRBV11-2
J: TRBJ1-3
length: 14
D: TRBD1

DNA: TGTGCCAGCAGCTTAGGCGGTGAGGGGCTCCAAGAGACCCAGTACTTC
CDR3: CASSLGGEGLQETQYF
size: -
V: TRBV7-9
J: TRBJ2-5
length: 16
D: -

DNA: TGCGCCAGCAGCTTGGTGCCAGGGGGCTACTCTGGGGCCAACGTCCTGACTTTC
CDR3: CASSLVPGGYSGANVLTF
size: -
V: TRBV5-1
J: TRBJ2-6
length: 18
D: TRBD1

DNA: TGTGCCACCAGTGATCGGACTAGCGGGGGGAATGAGCAGTTCTTC
CDR3: CATSDRTSGGNEQFF
size: -
V: TRBV24-1
J: TRBJ2-1
length: 15
D: TRBD2

DNA: TGTGCCAGCAGTGAGGGGAGGGGACACCGAAACACCATATATTTT
CDR3: CASSEGRGHRNTIYF
size: -
V: TRBV6-1
J: TRBJ1-3
length: 15
D: -

DNA: TGTGCCAGCAGCCAAACAACCACAGGGCGTTCACCCCTCCACTTT
CDR3: CASSQTTTGRSPLHF
size: -
V: TRBV3-1/TRBV3-2
J: TRBJ1-6
length: 15
D: -

DNA: TGTGCCAGCAGCTTAGCGGGACTTGGAAACAATGAGCAGTTCTTC
CDR3: CASSLAGLGNNEQFF
size: few
V: TRBV7-9
J: TRBJ2-1
length: 15
D: -

DNA: TGCGCCAGCAGCTCGTGGACCTACAATGAGCAGTTCTTC
CDR3: CASSSWTYNEQFF
size: few
V: TRBV5-1
J: TRBJ2-1
length: 13
D: -

DNA: TGCAGCGTTGTAAAGGCACTTACGGGGGGCGGCTACACCTTC
CDR3: CSVVKALTGGGYTF
size: -
V: TRBV29-1
J: TRBJ1-2
length: 14
D: -

DNA: TGTGCCAGCAGCCACCGGACAGGGGCCAGCACAGATACGCAGTATTTT
CDR3: CASSHRTGASTDTQYF
size: -
V: TRBV5-8
J: TRBJ2-3
length: 16
D: TRBD1